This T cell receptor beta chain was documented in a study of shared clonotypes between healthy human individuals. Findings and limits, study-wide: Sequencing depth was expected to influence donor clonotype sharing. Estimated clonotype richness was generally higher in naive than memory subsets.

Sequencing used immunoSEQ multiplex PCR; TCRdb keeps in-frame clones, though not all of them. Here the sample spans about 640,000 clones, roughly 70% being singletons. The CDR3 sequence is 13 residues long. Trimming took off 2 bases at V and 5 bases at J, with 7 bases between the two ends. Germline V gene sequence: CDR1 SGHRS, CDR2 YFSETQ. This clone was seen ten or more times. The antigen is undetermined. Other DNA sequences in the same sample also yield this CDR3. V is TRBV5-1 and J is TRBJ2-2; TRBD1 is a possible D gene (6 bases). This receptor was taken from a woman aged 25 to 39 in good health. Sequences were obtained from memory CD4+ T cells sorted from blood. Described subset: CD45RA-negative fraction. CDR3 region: CASSFGQTGELFF. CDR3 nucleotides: TGCGCCAGCAGCTTTGGACAGACCGGGGAGCTGTTTTTT.